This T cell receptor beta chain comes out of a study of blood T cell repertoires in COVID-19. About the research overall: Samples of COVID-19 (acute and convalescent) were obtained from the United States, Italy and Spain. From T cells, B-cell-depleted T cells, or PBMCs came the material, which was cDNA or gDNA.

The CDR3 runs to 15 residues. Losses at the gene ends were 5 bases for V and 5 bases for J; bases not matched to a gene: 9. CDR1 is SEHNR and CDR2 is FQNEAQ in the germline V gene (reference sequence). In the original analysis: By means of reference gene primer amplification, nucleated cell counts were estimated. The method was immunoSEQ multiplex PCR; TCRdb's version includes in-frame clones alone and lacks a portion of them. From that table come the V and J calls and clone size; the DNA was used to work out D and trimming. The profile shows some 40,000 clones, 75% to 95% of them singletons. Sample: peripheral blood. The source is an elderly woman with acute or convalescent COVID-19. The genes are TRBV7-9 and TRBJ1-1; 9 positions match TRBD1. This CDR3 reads CASSAGDREGTEAFF. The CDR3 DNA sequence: TGTGCCAGCAGCGCTGGGGACAGGGAGGGGACTGAAGCTTTCTTT. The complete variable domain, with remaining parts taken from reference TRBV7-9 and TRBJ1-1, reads DTGVSQNPRHKITKRGQNVTFRCDPISEHNRLYWYRQTLGQGPEFLTYFQNEAQLEKSRLLSDRFSAERPKGSFSTLEIQRTEQGDSAMYLCASSAGDREGTEAFFGQGTRLTVV.